This T cell receptor beta chain is from a study of blood T cell repertoires in COVID-19. In the study overall: The study drew acute and convalescent COVID-19 samples from the United States, Italy and Spain. T cells, B-cell-depleted T cells, or PBMCs supplied cDNA or gDNA.

This clone appeared once. The germline V and J ends were trimmed by 2 bases and 5 bases, with 10 bases remaining between them. The CDR3 length is 14 residues. From germline, CDR1 is MNHEY and CDR2 SMNVEV (reference sequence). Authors' processing steps: Reference gene primers were amplified, and this amplification served to estimate nucleated cell counts. Assay: immunoSEQ multiplex PCR; the TCRdb copy retains only in-frame clones and omits some. The V and J calls and clone size come from that table; D and trimming were worked out from the DNA. The profile shows about 210,000 clones, about 90% of them singletons.

The TCR was taken from a man under 40 with acute or convalescent COVID-19. This rearrangement joins TRBV27 to TRBJ2-1; weak D call: TRBD1 (5 bases). Source material: peripheral blood. CDR3 sequence reads: CASSLPGHDNEQFF. CDR3 bases: TGTGCCAGCAGTTTACCCGGACATGACAATGAGCAGTTCTTC.